The rows below give T cell receptor beta chains drawn from one sample of a study of control samples from healthy donors and cancer patients. Method: immunoSEQ multiplex PCR; TCRdb's copy keeps in-frame clones and lacks some. The data contain tens of thousands of clones, less than 90% of them singletons. Material: blood. Receptor source: a woman between 45 and 60 years old in good health. The CDR3 runs from the conserved cysteine through the conserved F or W. A D gene is named only where the DNA matches it firmly. Part of the rows lack a size; the others show once, few, many or a class for expanded clones.

clone_size j_call d_call v_call cdr3_aa cdr3_nt
once TRBJ2-7 . TRBV5-1 CASSRDKGLSYSYEQYF TGCGCCAGCAGCCGGGACAAGGGACTATCCTACTCCTACGAGCAGTACTTC
. TRBJ2-2 . TRBV5-1 CASTLTSLTGELFF TGCGCCAGCACCCTGACTAGTTTGACCGGGGAGCTGTTTTTT
. TRBJ1-4 . TRBV2 CASSEARGGRRSSKLFF TGTGCCAGCAGTGAAGCCCGGGGGGGACGCCGGTCGTCGAAACTGTTTTTT
. TRBJ2-2 TRBD1 TRBV28 CASSARDRPHTGELFF TGTGCCAGCAGTGCCCGGGACAGGCCCCACACCGGGGAGCTGTTTTTT
once TRBJ2-7 . TRBV5-6 CATGISGRELRYEQYF TGTGCCACTGGGATTTCGGGACGGGAGCTCAGATACGAGCAGTACTTC
. TRBJ2-5 TRBD2 TRBV30 CAWTLGTSGRAGETQYF TGTGCCTGGACCTTAGGAACTAGCGGGAGGGCCGGGGAGACCCAGTACTTC
. TRBJ1-2 TRBD1 TRBV28 CASSFRDRGLYGYTF TGTGCCAGCAGTTTTAGGGACAGGGGGCTTTATGGCTACACCTTC
few TRBJ1-5 TRBD1 TRBV30 CAWSVDRVRGNQPQHF TGTGCCTGGAGTGTCGACAGGGTAAGAGGCAATCAGCCCCAGCATTTT
once TRBJ2-7 . TRBV6-1 CASSPRPPPYEQYF TGTGCCAGCAGCCCCCGGCCGCCGCCCTACGAGCAGTACTTC
. TRBJ2-7 . TRBV11-2 CASSRILAGGLHEQYF TGTGCCAGCAGCCGAATATTGGCGGGTGGACTACACGAGCAGTACTTC
. TRBJ1-1 . TRBV5-6 CASSLAFGATNTEAFF TGTGCCAGCAGCTTGGCCTTCGGGGCCACGAACACTGAAGCTTTCTTT
. TRBJ1-2 . TRBV4-2 CASSLFPGQQYGYTF TGTGCCAGCAGCCTGTTTCCTGGACAGCAGTATGGCTACACCTTC
. TRBJ2-6 . TRBV28 CASSAFKGSGANVLTF TGTGCCAGCAGTGCCTTCAAGGGCTCTGGGGCCAACGTCCTGACTTTC